Listed below are T cell receptor beta chains from one sample, sequenced in a study of follicular helper T cells after annual influenza vaccination. Libraries were prepared by immunoSEQ multiplex PCR; TCRdb keeps only in-frame clonotypes and omits some of them. The top ten clones hold about 1.2% of a sample with about 27,000 clones, about 82% of them seen once. The sample here was CXCR5+ CD38- circulating T follicular helper cells from blood, taken on the day of influenza vaccination. These TCRs come from an adult who received the influenza vaccine. CDR3s include the opening cysteine and the closing phenylalanine or tryptophan. The order of the fields is V gene, J gene, D gene, clone size, CDR3 DNA, CDR3 protein. D genes are given only for firm matches. For some rows the clone size is stated as once, few or many, or as a class when expanded; others skip it.

v_call: TRBV7-9; j_call: TRBJ2-5; d_call: .; clone_size: .; cdr3_nt: TGTGCCAGCAGCGTTGGGGGCGTTGGGAGAGATGAGACCCAGTACTTC; cdr3_aa: CASSVGGVGRDETQYF
v_call: TRBV5-1; j_call: TRBJ2-2; d_call: TRBD1; clone_size: .; cdr3_nt: TGCGCCAGCAGCGCCTCGACAGGGGCGAACACCGGGGAGCTGTTTTTT; cdr3_aa: CASSASTGANTGELFF
v_call: TRBV16; j_call: TRBJ1-2; d_call: .; clone_size: .; cdr3_nt: TGTGCCAGCAGCCCGTCGGATGGCTACACCTTC; cdr3_aa: CASSPSDGYTF
v_call: TRBV19; j_call: TRBJ1-6; d_call: TRBD1; clone_size: .; cdr3_nt: TGTGCCAGTCGGGACAGAATAAACTATAATTCACCCCTCCACTTT; cdr3_aa: CASRDRINYNSPLHF
v_call: TRBV5-4; j_call: TRBJ1-6; d_call: .; clone_size: .; cdr3_nt: TGTGCCAGCAGCTTGCCCGGGGATTCACCCCTCCACTTT; cdr3_aa: CASSLPGDSPLHF
v_call: TRBV18; j_call: TRBJ2-7; d_call: TRBD1; clone_size: .; cdr3_nt: TGTGCCACCTCCCGGGACAGGGGGCTCTACGAGCAGTACTTC; cdr3_aa: CATSRDRGLYEQYF
v_call: TRBV2; j_call: TRBJ1-1; d_call: .; clone_size: .; cdr3_nt: TGTGCCAGCGGGGGCGGGGGGTTGGCTGAAGCTTTCTTT; cdr3_aa: CASGGGGLAEAFF
v_call: TRBV5-1; j_call: TRBJ1-4; d_call: TRBD1; clone_size: .; cdr3_nt: TGCGCCAGCAGCTTGGGGGACAGGATGAGCGAAAAACTGTTTTTT; cdr3_aa: CASSLGDRMSEKLFF
v_call: TRBV4-2; j_call: TRBJ1-4; d_call: .; clone_size: .; cdr3_nt: TGTGCCAGCAGCCAAGATCGGGTGAATGAAAAACTGTTTTTT; cdr3_aa: CASSQDRVNEKLFF
v_call: TRBV12-5; j_call: TRBJ2-5; d_call: .; clone_size: once; cdr3_nt: TGTGCTAGTGGTTTGGGACAGCAAGAGACCCAGTACTTC; cdr3_aa: CASGLGQQETQYF
v_call: TRBV29-1; j_call: TRBJ2-2; d_call: .; clone_size: .; cdr3_nt: TGCAGCGTTGTATTCGGGTACACCGGGGAGCTGTTTTTT; cdr3_aa: CSVVFGYTGELFF
v_call: TRBV25-1; j_call: TRBJ2-7; d_call: TRBD2; clone_size: .; cdr3_nt: TGTGCCAGCAGAACCGGGGGGGGTTCTAGCTACGAGCAGTACTTC; cdr3_aa: CASRTGGGSSYEQYF
v_call: TRBV6-5; j_call: TRBJ1-1; d_call: .; clone_size: .; cdr3_nt: TGTGCCAGCAGTGATCAAAGGGGTTCGACTGAAGCTTTCTTT; cdr3_aa: CASSDQRGSTEAFF
v_call: TRBV10-3; j_call: TRBJ1-2; d_call: .; clone_size: .; cdr3_nt: TGTGCCATCAGTCCAGGGGACTATGGCTACACCTTC; cdr3_aa: CAISPGDYGYTF
v_call: TRBV28; j_call: TRBJ2-7; d_call: TRBD2; clone_size: .; cdr3_nt: TGTGCCAGCAGTTTATCTCAAGGGACTAGCGACACCTACGAGCAGTACTTC; cdr3_aa: CASSLSQGTSDTYEQYF
v_call: TRBV6-1; j_call: TRBJ1-5; d_call: TRBD1; clone_size: .; cdr3_nt: TGTGCCAGCAGTGAGACAGGGGGCAATCAGCCCCAGCATTTT; cdr3_aa: CASSETGGNQPQHF
v_call: TRBV5-1; j_call: TRBJ2-7; d_call: TRBD2; clone_size: .; cdr3_nt: TGCGCCAGCAGGTTCGCGACGGGCGGGGGCTACGAGCAGTACTTC; cdr3_aa: CASRFATGGGYEQYF
v_call: TRBV14; j_call: TRBJ1-2; d_call: .; clone_size: .; cdr3_nt: TGTGCCAGCAGCCAAGCCGGTTATGGCTACACCTTC; cdr3_aa: CASSQAGYGYTF
v_call: TRBV19; j_call: TRBJ1-5; d_call: .; clone_size: .; cdr3_nt: TGTGCCAGTAGTATCGGGTCCGGGTTGGAGCCCCAGCATTTT; cdr3_aa: CASSIGSGLEPQHF
v_call: TRBV7-3; j_call: TRBJ2-7; d_call: TRBD1; clone_size: .; cdr3_nt: TGTGCCAGCAGCTTAAAAGGGGGCCGGGGCGAGCAGTACTTC; cdr3_aa: CASSLKGGRGEQYF
v_call: TRBV6-1; j_call: TRBJ2-5; d_call: .; clone_size: .; cdr3_nt: TGTGCCAGCAGCGGGACTTATAAAGAGACCCAGTACTTC; cdr3_aa: CASSGTYKETQYF
v_call: TRBV29-1; j_call: TRBJ2-2; d_call: .; clone_size: .; cdr3_nt: TGCAGCGTTGAAGGTACCGCGGGACCACTGAACACCGGGGAGCTGTTTTTT; cdr3_aa: CSVEGTAGPLNTGELFF
v_call: TRBV4-1; j_call: TRBJ1-6; d_call: TRBD1; clone_size: .; cdr3_nt: TGCGCCAGCAGTCCTATCGACAGGGAGCTTAATTCACCCCTCCACTTT; cdr3_aa: CASSPIDRELNSPLHF
v_call: TRBV2; j_call: TRBJ2-1; d_call: .; clone_size: .; cdr3_nt: TGTGCCAGCACCGGGGGGCCGTACAATGAGCAGTTCTTC; cdr3_aa: CASTGGPYNEQFF
v_call: TRBV6-1; j_call: TRBJ1-2; d_call: .; clone_size: .; cdr3_nt: TGTGCCAGCAGTGAAGGGAACAGGGCTAACTATGGCTACACCTTC; cdr3_aa: CASSEGNRANYGYTF
v_call: TRBV5-1; j_call: TRBJ1-5; d_call: TRBD1; clone_size: few; cdr3_nt: TGCGCCAGCAGCGCTACAACAGGGGTCCAGCCCCAGCATTTT; cdr3_aa: CASSATTGVQPQHF
v_call: TRBV9; j_call: TRBJ2-1; d_call: TRBD2; clone_size: once; cdr3_nt: TGTGCCAGCAGCGCTACTAGCGGGATCAATGAGCAGTTCTTC; cdr3_aa: CASSATSGINEQFF
v_call: TRBV20-1; j_call: TRBJ2-7; d_call: .; clone_size: .; cdr3_nt: TGCAGTGCTAACAGGGACAACGAGCAGTACTTC; cdr3_aa: CSANRDNEQYF
v_call: TRBV5-1; j_call: TRBJ1-6; d_call: TRBD1; clone_size: .; cdr3_nt: TGCGCCAGCAGCTTATACAGGGGAGGTTCACCCCTCCACTTT; cdr3_aa: CASSLYRGGSPLHF
v_call: TRBV5-1; j_call: TRBJ2-3; d_call: .; clone_size: .; cdr3_nt: TGCGCCAGCAGCTTGGACTCCGGCACAGATACGCAGTATTTT; cdr3_aa: CASSLDSGTDTQYF
v_call: TRBV5-3; j_call: TRBJ1-1; d_call: TRBD1; clone_size: .; cdr3_nt: TGTGCCAGAAGCTCCCGGGACAGGAGGCTTGTTGAAGCTTTCTTT; cdr3_aa: CARSSRDRRLVEAFF
v_call: TRBV18; j_call: TRBJ1-5; d_call: TRBD1; clone_size: once; cdr3_nt: TGTGCCAGCTCACCGGACAGGTCGGGGGCCCAGCATTTT; cdr3_aa: CASSPDRSGAQHF
v_call: TRBV2; j_call: TRBJ2-1; d_call: .; clone_size: .; cdr3_nt: TGTGCCAGCAGTGAAGGACGGGGGATGAAGAATGAGCAGTTCTTC; cdr3_aa: CASSEGRGMKNEQFF
v_call: TRBV6-1; j_call: TRBJ2-7; d_call: .; clone_size: .; cdr3_nt: TGTGCCAGCAGTCGTAACGGTAGAAACGAGCAGTACTTC; cdr3_aa: CASSRNGRNEQYF
v_call: TRBV7-2; j_call: TRBJ1-2; d_call: .; clone_size: .; cdr3_nt: TGTGCCAGCAGCTTAGGGGTTGGCCGGAGTGTGGATGGCTACACCTTC; cdr3_aa: CASSLGVGRSVDGYTF
v_call: TRBV7-2; j_call: TRBJ2-2; d_call: TRBD2; clone_size: .; cdr3_nt: TGTGCCAGCAGCCCTGAGGCGGGAGGGGGAGGGGAGCTGTTTTTT; cdr3_aa: CASSPEAGGGGELFF
v_call: TRBV5-1; j_call: TRBJ1-1; d_call: .; clone_size: .; cdr3_nt: TGCGCCAGCAGCTCGCTCAGGGCAGGTGAGAACACTGAAGCTTTCTTT; cdr3_aa: CASSSLRAGENTEAFF
v_call: TRBV5-8; j_call: TRBJ2-1; d_call: TRBD2; clone_size: .; cdr3_nt: TGTGCCAGCAATATAGCGGGGGGGCAGAATGAGCAGTTCTTC; cdr3_aa: CASNIAGGQNEQFF
v_call: TRBV7-2; j_call: TRBJ1-2; d_call: TRBD1; clone_size: .; cdr3_nt: TGTGCCAGCAGCTTTGAGGGGGCACGTGGCTACACCTTC; cdr3_aa: CASSFEGARGYTF
v_call: TRBV5-6; j_call: TRBJ2-3; d_call: TRBD1; clone_size: .; cdr3_nt: TGTACCAGCACCCAGGGACAGGGGAGCACAGATACGCAGTATTTT; cdr3_aa: CTSTQGQGSTDTQYF
v_call: TRBV15; j_call: TRBJ2-7; d_call: TRBD1; clone_size: few; cdr3_nt: TGTGCCACCAGCAGAGATACCCAGGGGGCCTACGAGCAGTACTTC; cdr3_aa: CATSRDTQGAYEQYF
v_call: TRBV5-6; j_call: TRBJ2-5; d_call: .; clone_size: .; cdr3_nt: TGTGCCAGCAGATCGACAGGAGCGGAGACCCAGTACTTC; cdr3_aa: CASRSTGAETQYF
v_call: TRBV6-5; j_call: TRBJ2-7; d_call: TRBD1; clone_size: .; cdr3_nt: TGTGCCAGCAGCCGTACGACAGGGCCAGGCGAGCAGTACTTC; cdr3_aa: CASSRTTGPGEQYF
v_call: TRBV5-6; j_call: TRBJ2-1; d_call: TRBD2; clone_size: .; cdr3_nt: TGTGCCAGCAGCCCACTAGCGGGTGGTCGGGGAAATGAGCAGTTCTTC; cdr3_aa: CASSPLAGGRGNEQFF
v_call: TRBV14; j_call: TRBJ2-5; d_call: TRBD2; clone_size: .; cdr3_nt: TGTGCCAGCAGCCCTCGACTAGCGGGACCACAAGAGACCCAGTACTTC; cdr3_aa: CASSPRLAGPQETQYF
v_call: TRBV4-1; j_call: TRBJ1-1; d_call: .; clone_size: .; cdr3_nt: TGCGCCAGCAGCCAAGAACGGGAGGGGCCGAACACTGAAGCTTTCTTT; cdr3_aa: CASSQEREGPNTEAFF
v_call: TRBV19; j_call: TRBJ1-2; d_call: .; clone_size: .; cdr3_nt: TGTGCCAGTAGTATAGCCCGAGGGAATGGCTACACCTTC; cdr3_aa: CASSIARGNGYTF
v_call: TRBV28; j_call: TRBJ1-1; d_call: .; clone_size: .; cdr3_nt: TGTGCCAGCAGCCGAGACAGAGGTCCTGAAGCTTTCTTT; cdr3_aa: CASSRDRGPEAFF
v_call: TRBV11-3; j_call: TRBJ2-2; d_call: TRBD1; clone_size: once; cdr3_nt: TGTGCCAGCAGCCGGACAGGGCTAAGTGGGGAGCTGTTTTTT; cdr3_aa: CASSRTGLSGELFF
v_call: TRBV2; j_call: TRBJ1-2; d_call: .; clone_size: .; cdr3_nt: TGTGCCAGCAGTTTTCAGGTAGCTAACTATGGCTACACCTTC; cdr3_aa: CASSFQVANYGYTF
v_call: TRBV29-1; j_call: TRBJ1-2; d_call: .; clone_size: .; cdr3_nt: TGCAGCGCCCTCCCCGGGGCTAACTATGGCTACACCTTC; cdr3_aa: CSALPGANYGYTF
v_call: TRBV18; j_call: TRBJ1-4; d_call: .; clone_size: .; cdr3_nt: TGTGCCAGCTCACCAGAGGGTCGTTTTCGGGAAAAACTGTTTTTT; cdr3_aa: CASSPEGRFREKLFF
v_call: TRBV2; j_call: TRBJ1-1; d_call: .; clone_size: .; cdr3_nt: TGTGCCAGCAGTGAAGGAGGGAAAGGGGCTTTCTTT; cdr3_aa: CASSEGGKGAFF
v_call: TRBV27; j_call: TRBJ2-2; d_call: TRBD2; clone_size: .; cdr3_nt: TGTGCCAGCAGTTTCACCGCGGGAGTCTCGAACACCGGGGAGCTGTTTTTT; cdr3_aa: CASSFTAGVSNTGELFF
v_call: TRBV21-1; j_call: TRBJ2-1; d_call: .; clone_size: .; cdr3_nt: TGTGCCAGCAGCACCCAAGCGGGAGGGCCCGACAATGAGCAGTTCTTC; cdr3_aa: CASSTQAGGPDNEQFF
v_call: TRBV7-9; j_call: TRBJ1-1; d_call: .; clone_size: .; cdr3_nt: TGTGCCAGCAGCTTCGACAGGAGCCACACTGAAGCTTTCTTT; cdr3_aa: CASSFDRSHTEAFF